The 30 T cell receptor beta chains reported below all come from one sample, sequenced in a study of identical twins. TCRdb independently ran MiXCR on the 5' RACE reads; one entry per CDR3 protein. The profile shows approximately 1.8 million distinct CDR3 sequences, around 29% of them singletons. What was sequenced was cord blood. The receptors were gathered from a newborn girl in good health.

Points on this clonotype: A much bigger clone sits one base away, suggesting this may be a read error. The rearrangement joins TRBV10-3 to TRBJ1-2, with D possibly matching TRBD1 (5 bases). This CDR3 comprises 15 residues. The germline V gene has CDR1 ENHRY and CDR2 SYGVKD. In DNA form, the CDR3 reads TGTGCCACCAGTGAGAGCAGGGCAGCTAACTATGGCTACACCTTC. Its protein product is CATSESRAANYGYTF.

DNA of the CDR3: TGTGCCACCAGCGGACTAGCGGGAGTTGGCGATGAGCAGTACTTC. Translated: CATSGLAGVGDEQYF. The rearrangement links TRBV24-1 to TRBJ2-4; TRBD2 matches at 13 bases. CDR1 and CDR2 from the germline V gene are KGHDR and SFDVKD. This CDR3 contains 15 residues. With V trimmed by 7 bases and J by 13 bases, 12 bases remained unmatched.

In its sample, this clonotype was seen a few times. The rearrangement joins TRBV21-1 to TRBJ1-2; the D call of TRBD1 is as the table states it, not checked on the DNA. TRBV21-1 corresponds to a pseudogene. The CDR3 runs 17 residues. The CDR3 DNA reads as TGTGCCAGCAGCAAAAAAAGGGAGAGGGGGACCTCCTATGGCTACACCTTC. Amino acids: CASSKKRERGTSYGYTF.

At least ten counts were recorded for this clonotype. The chain uses TRBV12-3 or TRBV12-4 and TRBJ2-7; TRBD2 matches at 7 bases. V lost 1 base to trimming and J lost 4 bases; unmatched junction nucleotides: 10. This CDR3 has 16 residues. In DNA form, the CDR3 reads TGTGCCAGCAGTTTAGGTCGGGCTAGCGGACCTTACGAGCAGTACTTC. Translated: CASSLGRASGPYEQYF.

This clonotype was detected a few times. The genes are TRBV6-1 and TRBJ2-1; TRBD2 matches at 8 bases. Germline V gene data show CDR1 as MNHNS and CDR2 as SASEGT. Germline trimming cut 7 bases from V and 4 bases from J; bases unmatched to any gene: 6. The CDR3 consists of 14 residues. The CDR3 coding sequence is TGTGCCAGCATCTGGCTAGCGGGTTACAATGAGCAGTTCTTC. This sequence encodes CASIWLAGYNEQFF.

As DNA, the CDR3 is TGTGCCAGCAGGGCAAGGGGGATATATAGCAATCAGCCCCAGCATTTT. Translated: CASRARGIYSNQPQHF. The chain employs TRBV27 and TRBJ1-5; weak D call: TRBD1 (6 bases). The germline CDR1 and CDR2 sequences are MNHEY and SMNVEV (reference sequence). The CDR3 sequence is 16 residues long. Trimming cost V 6 bases and J 0 bases, with 15 bases left between them.

In its sample, this clonotype was seen a few times. This rearrangement joins TRBV27 to TRBJ1-1; 10 bases are shared with TRBD1. Germline V lookup: CDR1 MNHEY, CDR2 SMNVEV (reference sequence). The CDR3 is 16 residues long. J was trimmed by 0 bases and V by 6 bases; bases with no gene match: 7. CDR3 nucleotides: TGTGCCAGCAGAACTCGACAGGGGGCATTGAACACTGAAGCTTTCTTT. This sequence encodes CASRTRQGALNTEAFF.

The V call is TRBV10-3, the J call TRBJ2-1, with 13 bases fitting TRBD2. Per germline, CDR1 ENHRY and CDR2 SYGVKD. The junction had 10 bases not matched to a gene; V was cut back by 8 bases and J by 0 bases. This CDR3 is built from 18 residues. The CDR3 is CAIRTSGRAYDSYNEQFF. The CDR3 DNA reads TGTGCCATCCGGACTAGCGGGAGAGCTTACGACTCCTACAATGAGCAGTTCTTC.

In regard to this clonotype: The junction shows a germline mismatch at one end, possibly a read error. The chain recombines TRBV6-4 with TRBJ2-3, with D possibly matching TRBD2 (5 bases). Germline V lookup: CDR1 MRHNA, CDR2 SNTAGT. The CDR3 runs 13 residues. This CDR3 reads CASSVTRADTRYF. The CDR3, as DNA: TGTGCCAGCAGTGTTACTAGGGCAGATACGCGGTATTTT.

CDR3 DNA sequence: TGCAGTGCTAGAGATTTACCAGCGGGAGGTGGTGAGCAGTTCTTC. Translating gives CSARDLPAGGGEQFF. The chain uses TRBV20-1 and TRBJ2-1; 9 bases line up with TRBD2. In germline, CDR1 is DFQATT, CDR2 SNEGSKA (reference sequence). Trimming cost V 0 bases and J 9 bases; bases outside gene matches: 9. The CDR3 sequence is 15 residues long.

This clonotype was picked up many times. The chain links TRBV7-9 to TRBJ1-2; maybe TRBD1 (6 bases). V lost 7 bases, J lost 6 bases, and 15 bases lay in between. CDR3 length equals 13 residues. Germline assignment: CDR1 SEHNR and CDR2 FQNEAQ (reference sequence). The CDR3 region is CASTDQGRDGYTF. CDR3 DNA sequence: TGTGCCAGCACCGACCAGGGGAGGGATGGCTACACCTTC.

V is TRBV12-3 or TRBV12-4 and J is TRBJ2-3; 11 bases line up with TRBD2. V was clipped by 8 bases and J by 2 bases; unmatched bases: 12. The CDR3 spans 17 residues. CDR3 amino acids: CASGLAGGLPFTDTQYF. DNA for the CDR3: TGTGCCAGCGGTCTAGCGGGGGGCCTACCCTTCACAGATACGCAGTATTTT.

This clonotype was detected only a few times. The chain combines TRBV20-1 with TRBJ2-1, with D possibly matching TRBD2 (6 bases). Trimming left V 3 bases short and J 4 bases short, with 13 bases between. Germline CDR1 DFQATT, CDR2 SNEGSKA (reference sequence). CDR3 length: 14 amino acids. CDR3 region: CSASPSGDYNEQFF. CDR3 DNA sequence: TGCAGTGCTAGCCCCTCGGGGGATTACAATGAGCAGTTCTTC.

This clonotype appeared a few times. V usage is TRBV27 and J usage is TRBJ2-1; D unclear. Trimming took off 2 bases at V and 4 bases at J, with 12 bases between the two ends. The germline CDR1 and CDR2 sequences are MNHEY and SMNVEV (reference sequence). This CDR3 is built from 15 residues. The CDR3 loop reads CASSLRALQYNEQFF. The CDR3 coding sequence is TGTGCCAGCAGTTTAAGGGCCCTGCAGTACAATGAGCAGTTCTTC.

The chain is built from TRBV5-1 and TRBJ2-2, with TRBD2 matching 7 bases. After removal of 4 bases from V and 3 bases from J, the junction contained 6 bases not matched to a gene. CDR1 is SGHRS and CDR2 is YFSETQ in the germline V gene. CDR3 length: 15 residues. The CDR3 spells CASSISGDDTGELFF. CDR3 DNA: TGCGCCAGCAGCATCAGCGGGGATGACACCGGGGAGCTGTTTTTT.

The chain has TRBV19 and TRBJ2-3; no firm D call. Trimming took off 10 bases at V and 0 bases at J, with 20 bases between the two ends. Germline values: CDR1 LNHDA, CDR2 SQIVND (reference sequence). The CDR3 loop spans 16 amino acids. The CDR3 region has the DNA TGTGCCACATCTCGAAATTCGGGCGGTAGCACAGATACGCAGTATTTT. Its protein product is CATSRNSGGSTDTQYF. Together with reference TRBV19 and TRBJ2-3, the CDR3 gives the full variable domain: DGGITQSPKYLFRKEGQNVTLSCEQNLNHDAMYWYRQDPGQGLRLIYYSQIVNDFQKGDIAEGYSVSREKKESFPLTVTSAQKNPTAFYLCATSRNSGGSTDTQYFGPGTRLTVL.

V and J are TRBV12-3 or TRBV12-4 and TRBJ2-7; 16 nucleotides agree with TRBD2. The junction had 5 bases not matched to a gene; V was cut back by 5 bases and J by 7 bases. CDR3 length: 15 residues. This chain's CDR3 is CASSGTSGRAHEQYF. The DNA of the CDR3 is TGTGCCAGCAGTGGGACTAGCGGGAGGGCTCATGAGCAGTACTTC.

Only a few counts were recorded for this clonotype. CDR3 nucleotides: TGCAGTGCTAGGGCCAACAGGGAGGCATCCTACGAGCAGTACTTC. It translates to CSARANREASYEQYF. The chain carries TRBV20-1 and TRBJ2-7, with D tentatively TRBD1 or TRBD2 (6 bases each). CDR1 and CDR2 from the germline V gene are DFQATT and SNEGSKA (reference sequence). V was shortened by 3 bases and J by 1 base, with 16 bases between the two germline ends. The CDR3 length is 15 residues.

The chain carries TRBV20-1 and TRBJ2-7; a weak D match, TRBD1 (6 bases). This CDR3 comprises 14 residues. Germline loops: CDR1 DFQATT, CDR2 SNEGSKA (reference sequence). Trimming pared 1 base from V and 6 bases from J, leaving 16 bases between. This CDR3 is CSARGSQGLAEQYF. CDR3 DNA sequence: TGCAGTGCTAGAGGCTCTCAGGGGCTTGCCGAGCAGTACTTC.

This chain joins TRBV6-1 and TRBJ2-3; tentatively, D is TRBD2 (5 bases). This CDR3 has 14 residues. CDR1 and CDR2 from the germline V gene are MNHNS and SASEGT. Trimming took 6 bases from V and 2 from J, leaving 12 bases between them. The CDR3, as DNA: TGTGCCAGCAGCCCAGACTACCTCACAGATACGCAGTATTTT. Translating gives CASSPDYLTDTQYF.

This clonotype was counted only a few times. V gene TRBV10-3 combines with J gene TRBJ2-3; the D gene is possibly TRBD2 (5 bases). The CDR3 totals 12 residues. The germline V and J ends were trimmed by 7 bases and 4 bases, with 9 bases remaining between them. Germline V lookup: CDR1 ENHRY, CDR2 SYGVKD. The CDR3 is CAIMEESDTQYF. Here the CDR3 DNA reads TGTGCCATCATGGAGGAGTCAGATACGCAGTATTTT.

Only a few counts were recorded for this clonotype. The chain is built from TRBV6-6 and TRBJ1-4; a possible D gene is TRBD1 (6 bases). Trimming cost V 2 bases and J 7 bases, with 14 bases left between them. Germline V lookup: CDR1 MNHNY, CDR2 SVGAGI (reference sequence). The CDR3 runs 15 residues. For the CDR3, the DNA is TGTGCCAGCAGTTACGTGCCAGGGGAAATTGAAAAACTGTTTTTT. Amino acids: CASSYVPGEIEKLFF.

The chain employs TRBV6-6 and TRBJ2-7; 7 bases map to TRBD1. This CDR3 spans 11 amino acids. The ends lost 8 bases at V and 6 bases at J; junction bases unmatched: 4. Germline loops: CDR1 MNHNY, CDR2 SVGAGI (reference sequence). CDR3 in DNA: TGTGCCAGCTTAACAGGGGTCGAGCAGTACTTC. Translated: CASLTGVEQYF.

A note on this clonotype: With a much larger clone just one base away, this may be a read error. This rearrangement joins TRBV27 to TRBJ2-4; 7 nucleotides line up with TRBD1. The DNA end is a closer match to TRBJ2-7, so the J assignment may be wrong. Per germline, CDR1 MNHEY and CDR2 SMNVEV (reference sequence). This CDR3 is built from 14 residues. CDR3 sequence (DNA): TGTGCCAGCAGTTGGGGGACAGAGGGCTACGAGCAGTACTTC. Translating gives CASSWGTEGYEQYF.

The chain combines TRBV19 with TRBJ2-1; unclear D gene. The DNA end is more similar to TRBJ2-7, so the J call may be wrong. Germline V lookup: CDR1 LNHDA, CDR2 SQIVND (reference sequence). The CDR3 contains 15 residues. This chain's CDR3 is CASQPLGSSYNEQYF. The CDR3 coding sequence is TGTGCCAGTCAGCCGCTAGGAAGCTCCTACAATGAGCAGTACTTC.

V usage is TRBV18 and J usage is TRBJ1-6; no clear D. CDR1 and CDR2 from the germline V gene are KGHSH and LQKENI. The CDR3 is 17 residues long. Deletions cut 3 bases from V and 8 bases from J, with 20 bases between. The chain's CDR3 is CASSPSTWQTYHSPLHF. In DNA, the CDR3 is TGTGCCAGCTCACCGTCTACGTGGCAGACTTATCATTCACCCCTCCACTTT. Based on the CDR3 plus reference TRBV18 and TRBJ1-6, the full variable domain is NAGVMQNPRHLVRRRGQEARLRCSPMKGHSHVYWYRQLPEEGLKFMVYLQKENIIDESGMPKERFSAEFPKEGPSILRIQQVVRGDSAAYFCASSPSTWQTYHSPLHFGNGTRLTVT.

The chain has TRBV27 and TRBJ2-2, with D perhaps matching TRBD2 (5 bases). Germline values: CDR1 MNHEY, CDR2 SMNVEV (reference sequence). CDR3 length equals 15 residues. V was trimmed by 2 bases and J by 5 bases, leaving 12 bases between them. The CDR3 is CASSLGRGATGELFF. CDR3 nucleotides: TGTGCCAGCAGTTTAGGCCGGGGAGCGACCGGGGAGCTGTTTTTT.

This clonotype was counted ten times or more. V is TRBV10-3 and J is TRBJ2-5; D is possibly TRBD1 (6 bases). The V gene lost 2 bases and the J gene lost 5 bases, with 15 bases spanning the gap. CDR3 length: 15 amino acids. Germline assignment: CDR1 ENHRY and CDR2 SYGVKD. The CDR3 DNA sequence: TGTGCCATCAGTGAGATCGCAGGGGAATGGGAGACCCAGTACTTC. This codes for CAISEIAGEWETQYF.

The chain joins TRBV6-2 or TRBV6-3 to TRBJ2-1; no clear D gene. Germline V gene lookup returns CDR1 MNHEY and CDR2 SVGEGT. With 2 bases removed from V and 10 bases from J, the gap between germline ends came to 12 bases. The CDR3 is 13 amino acids. CDR3 nucleotide sequence: TGTGCCAGCAGTTACGGCCAGTTCTACGAGCAGTTCTTC. Its protein product is CASSYGQFYEQFF.

As concerns this clonotype: One base away lies a much larger clone, so this may be a sequencing read error. The rearrangement joins TRBV4-2 to TRBJ2-1, with 9 bases that match TRBD2. The tail of the sequence fits TRBJ2-7 better, so the J call may be wrong. The germline gives CDR1 LGHNA, CDR2 YNFKEQ. This CDR3 has 15 residues. The DNA of the CDR3 is TGTGCCAGCAGCGCCGGGACTAGCCTTTACAATGAGCAGTACTTC. Residues: CASSAGTSLYNEQYF.